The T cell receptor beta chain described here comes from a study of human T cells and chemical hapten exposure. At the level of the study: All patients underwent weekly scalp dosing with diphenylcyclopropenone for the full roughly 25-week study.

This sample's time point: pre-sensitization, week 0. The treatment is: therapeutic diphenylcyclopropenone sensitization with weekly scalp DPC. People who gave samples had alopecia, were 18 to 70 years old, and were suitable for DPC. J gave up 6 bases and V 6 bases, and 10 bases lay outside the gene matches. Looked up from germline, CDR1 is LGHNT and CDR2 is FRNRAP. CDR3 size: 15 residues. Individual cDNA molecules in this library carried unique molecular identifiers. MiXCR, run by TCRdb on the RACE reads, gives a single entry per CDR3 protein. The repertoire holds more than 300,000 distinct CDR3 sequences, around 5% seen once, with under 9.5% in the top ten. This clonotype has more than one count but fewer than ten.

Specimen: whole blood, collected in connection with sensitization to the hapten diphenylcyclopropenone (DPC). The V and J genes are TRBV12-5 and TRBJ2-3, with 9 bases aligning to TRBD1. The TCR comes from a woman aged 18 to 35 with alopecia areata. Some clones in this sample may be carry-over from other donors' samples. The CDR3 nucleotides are TGTGCTAGTGGGGCCGGGACAGGGACGGCGGATACGCAGTATTTT. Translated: CASGAGTGTADTQYF. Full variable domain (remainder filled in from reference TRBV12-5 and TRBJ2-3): DARVTQTPRHKVTEMGQEVTMRCQPILGHNTVFWYRQTMMQGLELLAYFRNRAPLDDSGMPKDRFSAEMPDATLATLKIQPSEPRDSAVYFCASGAGTGTADTQYFGPGTRLTVL.